The sequence of this T cell receptor beta chain was determined in a study of blood T cell repertoires in COVID-19. Study as a whole: The United States, Italy and Spain provided the acute and convalescent COVID-19 samples. In each case, the material was cDNA or gDNA derived from T cells, B-cell-depleted T cells, or PBMCs.

The CDR3 is 13 amino acids. V was trimmed by 11 bases and J by 2 bases, leaving 12 bases between them. Method: immunoSEQ multiplex PCR; TCRdb's copy keeps in-frame clones and lacks some. The sample has approximately 26,000 clones; around 86% are singletons. Sequences were obtained from peripheral blood. This chain uses TRBV12-3 or TRBV12-4 with TRBJ2-2, with D perhaps matching TRBD1 (6 bases). This TCR was sampled from a human donor in a cohort sampled during active COVID-19. The donor label of this sample is uncertain. In DNA, the CDR3 is TGTGCCGGTCAGGACAGTAACACCGGGGAGCTGTTTTTT. Translation gives CAGQDSNTGELFF.